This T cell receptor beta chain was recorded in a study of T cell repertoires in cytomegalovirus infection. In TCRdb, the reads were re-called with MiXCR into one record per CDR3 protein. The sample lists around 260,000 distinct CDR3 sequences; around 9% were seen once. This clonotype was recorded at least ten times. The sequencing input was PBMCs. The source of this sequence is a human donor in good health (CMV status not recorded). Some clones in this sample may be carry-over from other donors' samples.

The CDR3 sequence: CASSPWEDGYGYTF. CDR3 bases: TGTGCCAGCAGCCCATGGGAGGACGGCTATGGCTACACCTTC. The chain combines TRBV7-8 with TRBJ1-2; D is unclear. Per the germline V gene, CDR1 is SGHVS and CDR2 is FQNEAQ. The CDR3 runs to 14 residues. V lost 5 bases and J lost 4, with 14 bases in between.